A selection of T cell receptor beta chains follows, all from one sample in a study of shared clonotypes between healthy human individuals. Sequencing used immunoSEQ multiplex PCR; TCRdb keeps in-frame clones, though not all of them. In the table there are 2 million to 2.5 million clones, under 95% of which are singletons. Sequencing used naive CD8+ T cells from PBMCs. The receptors originated from a young man in good health. Some clones in this sample may be carry-over from other donors' samples. Both conserved end residues are part of each CDR3. A D gene is named only where the DNA matches it firmly. The size entry is marked missing in some rows and otherwise reads once, few, many or a size class.

TRBD1	16	.	TRBV11-1	TRBJ2-3	TGTGCCAGCAGCGACCGACAGGGCCTGAGGACAGATACGCAGTATTTT	CASSDRQGLRTDTQYF
.	16	.	TRBV29-1	TRBJ2-1	TGCAGTGGCTTAGGAGACACTTACCTCTCCTACAATGAGCAGTTCTTC	CSGLGDTYLSYNEQFF
.	12	.	TRBV2	TRBJ1-2	TGTGCCAGCAGTGGGGGGGACCCGAGGGGCACCTTC	CASSGGDPRGTF
.	13	.	TRBV28	TRBJ1-5	TGTGCCAGCATCCGGGGTGCCAATCAGCCCCAGCATTTT	CASIRGANQPQHF
TRBD1	14	.	TRBV27	TRBJ2-7	TGTGCCAGCAGTCCGAGGACAGGGCACTACGAGCAGTACTTC	CASSPRTGHYEQYF
TRBD2	16	.	TRBV28	TRBJ2-3	TGTGCCAGCAGTTTACCCGGGGCCGGGAGGGCAGATACGCAGTATTTT	CASSLPGAGRADTQYF
TRBD1	13	.	TRBV11-2	TRBJ1-5	TGTGCCAGCAGCTTAGGGACAGGGCAGCCCCAGCATTTT	CASSLGTGQPQHF
.	14	.	TRBV4-1	TRBJ1-1	TGCGCCAGCAGAGAGGGCCCGCGTGGGGCTGAAGCTTTCTTT	CASREGPRGAEAFF
.	15	.	TRBV7-3	TRBJ2-2	TGTGCCAGCAGGGGTACCGGGGCGAACACCGGGGAGCTGTTTTTT	CASRGTGANTGELFF
TRBD2	16	.	TRBV5-1	TRBJ2-3	TGCGCCAGCAGCTCCGGACTAGCTACTTACACAGATACGCAGTATTTT	CASSSGLATYTDTQYF
TRBD1	16	once	TRBV27	TRBJ2-3	TGTGCCAGCAGTTTATTGAGGACAGGGGGCACAGATACGCAGTATTTT	CASSLLRTGGTDTQYF
TRBD1	17	.	TRBV9	TRBJ1-2	TGTGCCAGCAGCGTGGGGGACAGGCCGACCTTAGGGTATGGCTACACCTTC	CASSVGDRPTLGYGYTF
.	13	.	TRBV28	TRBJ2-5	TGTGCCAGCAGGGGGACACCAAAAGAGACCCAGTACTTC	CASRGTPKETQYF
TRBD2	15	few	TRBV9	TRBJ2-3	TGTGCCAGCAGCGTAGCGGGACTAGCAGGCGATACGCAGTATTTT	CASSVAGLAGDTQYF
.	16	.	TRBV11-2	TRBJ2-3	TGTGCCAGCAGCTCAGCCTGGACAGATAGCACAGATACGCAGTATTTT	CASSSAWTDSTDTQYF
.	15	.	TRBV27	TRBJ2-1	TGTGCCAGCAGGTTTATTGGGACCACTTGGGAAGGGCAGTTCTTC	CASRFIGTTWEGQFF
TRBD2	17	.	TRBV13	TRBJ2-7	TGTGCCAGCAGCCTAGGCCCGGGACTAGCGGGATTCTACGAGCAGTACTTC	CASSLGPGLAGFYEQYF
TRBD2	15	.	TRBV7-9	TRBJ2-1	TGTGCCAGCAGCCGTTCGGGACTAGCGGGCAATGAGCAGTTCTTC	CASSRSGLAGNEQFF
.	15	.	TRBV6-5	TRBJ1-2	TGTGCCAGCAGGTCCCAGGGGCGGAATAACTATGGCTACACCTTC	CASRSQGRNNYGYTF
.	15	.	TRBV6-4	TRBJ2-5	TGTGCCAGCAGTGACTTTGGACCGCCGGGGGAGACCCAGTACTTC	CASSDFGPPGETQYF
.	15	once	TRBV9	TRBJ2-1	TGTGCCAGCAGCACACGACATGGTAACTACAATGAGCAGTTCTTC	CASSTRHGNYNEQFF
TRBD1	15	.	TRBV27	TRBJ1-4	TGTGCCAGCAGTTTTTCCCCAGGGGGTAATGAAAAACTGTTTTTT	CASSFSPGGNEKLFF
.	15	.	TRBV4-3	TRBJ2-6	TGCGCCAGCAGCCAAGCCCAGGGTCAGACCAACGTCCTGACTTTC	CASSQAQGQTNVLTF
.	10	few	TRBV28	TRBJ1-1	TGTGCCGGCGATGAAACTGAAGCTTTCTTT	CAGDETEAFF
.	16	once	TRBV15	TRBJ1-4	TGTGCCACCAGCAGAGAGGGGTTGATGACTAATGAAAAACTGTTTTTT	CATSREGLMTNEKLFF
.	17	.	TRBV25-1	TRBJ2-1	TGTGCCAGCAGCTTGAACCCGGGGCGGTTAGATTACAATGAGCAGTTCTTC	CASSLNPGRLDYNEQFF
.	13	.	TRBV4-1	TRBJ1-1	TGCGCCAGCCAAGAATTACAGGGTGCTGAAGCTTTCTTT	CASQELQGAEAFF
.	14	.	TRBV27	TRBJ1-2	TGTGCCAGCAGTTCGGGAGGGGGGTTATTCGGCTACACCTTC	CASSSGGGLFGYTF
.	13	.	TRBV6-5	TRBJ2-1	TGTGCCAGCAGTTACTCCGACGACAATGAGCAGTTCTTC	CASSYSDDNEQFF
TRBD1	15	.	TRBV27	TRBJ2-7	TGTGCCAGCAGTACCACGTGGACAGGGCCCTACGAGCAGTACTTC	CASSTTWTGPYEQYF
TRBD1	15	once	TRBV10-1	TRBJ2-1	TGCGCCAGCAGTCCAGACAGGGGTTCCTACAATGAGCAGTTCTTC	CASSPDRGSYNEQFF
.	14	.	TRBV9	TRBJ2-4	TGTGCCAGCAGCCCAAGGGCCGAGCGTGACATTCAGTACTTC	CASSPRAERDIQYF
.	15	.	TRBV5-4	TRBJ2-7	TGTGCCAGCAGCAATGAACCAGACAGAGTCTACGAGCAGTACTTC	CASSNEPDRVYEQYF
TRBD2	15	once	TRBV6-5	TRBJ2-1	TGTGCCAGCAGTCTGAGGGAGGGCCCCTACAATGAGCAGTTCTTC	CASSLREGPYNEQFF
.	15	.	TRBV5-4	TRBJ2-1	TGTGCCAGAGGGGGCGGGAAGCTCAGCTACAATGAGCAGTTCTTC	CARGGGKLSYNEQFF
TRBD1	16	.	TRBV5-6	TRBJ1-2	TGTGCCAGCAGCCTATACGAAATCGGACAGGGTTATGGCTACACCTTC	CASSLYEIGQGYGYTF
TRBD2	17	.	TRBV25-1	TRBJ2-1	TGTGCCAGCAGTGAATATAGTACTAGCGGGAGTACCAATGAGCAGTTCTTC	CASSEYSTSGSTNEQFF
TRBD2	14	.	TRBV18	TRBJ2-7	TGTGCCAGCTCACCACCGACTAGCGGCTACGAGCAGTACTTC	CASSPPTSGYEQYF
.	13	.	TRBV5-8	TRBJ2-7	TGTGCCAGCAGCTTGGACAGGGCCTACGAGCAGTACTTC	CASSLDRAYEQYF
.	14	.	TRBV28	TRBJ1-5	TGTGCCAGCAGTTTGGAGGGTAGCAATCAGCCCCAGCATTTT	CASSLEGSNQPQHF